One sample yielded the 16 T cell receptor beta chains listed below, sequenced in a study of blood T cell repertoires in COVID-19. This table comes from immunoSEQ multiplex PCR, and its TCRdb copy is limited to in-frame clones, with some not included. The table includes under 250,000 clones, around 88% detected once. The sample comprised peripheral blood. Receptors originate from a man in his forties or fifties with active or convalescent COVID-19.

J is TRBJ2-6 and V is TRBV5-1; 7 bases agree with TRBD2. Germline assignment: CDR1 SGHRS and CDR2 YFSETQ. The J segment lost 0 bases and the V segment lost 1 base, leaving 4 bases of the junction unmatched. CDR3 size: 17 residues. The CDR3 loop is CASSLRAGDSGANVLTF. DNA of the CDR3: TGCGCCAGCAGCTTGCGTGCGGGGGACTCTGGGGCCAACGTCCTGACTTTC.

The chain carries TRBV10-3 and TRBJ1-1; D not resolved. Germline-derived CDR1 and CDR2 are ENHRY and SYGVKD. CDR3 length: 12 residues. The V and J ends lost 10 bases and 2 bases respectively, with 11 bases between them. For the CDR3, the DNA is TGTGCCACCAGAAGAACAAACACTGAAGCTTTCTTT. Amino acids: CATRRTNTEAFF.

The V call is TRBV11-3, the J call TRBJ2-3, with D maybe TRBD2 (5 bases). Germline loops: CDR1 SGHNT, CDR2 YENEEA. V gave up 5 bases and J gave up 0 bases, with 21 bases separating them. This CDR3 contains 18 residues. The CDR3 loop is CASSPPAWTGSSTDTQYF. The CDR3 DNA is TGTGCCAGCAGCCCCCCCGCGTGGACGGGAAGTAGCACAGATACGCAGTATTTT.

The CDR3 is CASSESGTTDTQYF. CDR3 nucleotide sequence: TGTGCCAGCAGTGAAAGTGGCACCACAGATACGCAGTATTTT. V and J are TRBV2 and TRBJ2-3; the D is unclear. This CDR3 is built from 14 residues. Germline V gene sequence: CDR1 SNHLY, CDR2 FYNNEI. V shed 2 bases and J shed 2 bases, with 8 bases lying between them.

The chain has TRBV6-2 or TRBV6-3 and TRBJ1-5; D is possibly TRBD1 (6 bases). The V and J ends lost 2 bases and 7 bases respectively, with 15 bases between them. CDR1 and CDR2 (germline): MNHEY, SVGEGT. This CDR3 is 15 amino acids long. CDR3 residues: CASSYDQGYRQPQHF. CDR3 coding DNA: TGTGCCAGCAGTTACGATCAGGGGTACAGGCAGCCCCAGCATTTT.

This clone was recorded once. The chain joins TRBV3-1 (or the pseudogene TRBV3-2) to TRBJ1-6, with D possibly TRBD1 on 6 matching bases. Germline V CDR1 and CDR2: LGHDT, YNNKEL (reference sequence). V was shortened by 4 bases and J by 7 bases, with 20 bases between the two germline ends. CDR3 size: 17 residues. The CDR3 sequence: CASSPGRAGGYNSPLHF. The CDR3 DNA is TGTGCCAGCAGCCCTGGTCGGGCTGGGGGCTACAATTCACCCCTCCACTTT.

The V gene is TRBV30, the J gene TRBJ2-5; a possible D gene is TRBD2 (8 bases). The CDR3 loop spans 17 amino acids. Germline CDR1 GTSNPN, CDR2 SVGIG (reference sequence). V dropped 3 bases and J dropped 4 bases, with 24 bases sitting between them. The CDR3 coding sequence is TGTGCCTGGAGGCCCAGGGGGGTAGCGGGGAGGGGAGAGACCCAGTACTTC. Its translation: CAWRPRGVAGRGETQYF.

The V gene is TRBV29-1, the J gene TRBJ1-2, with D perhaps TRBD1 (6 bases). The V end lost 4 bases, the J end lost 5 bases, and 8 bases lay between the germline ends. Per the germline V gene, CDR1 is SQVTM and CDR2 is ANQGSEA. The CDR3 consists of 11 residues. The CDR3 region has the DNA TGCAGCGTTGTAGGGGGTTATGGCTACACCTTC. Its protein is CSVVGGYGYTF.

This clone was counted once. V usage is TRBV7-9 and J usage is TRBJ1-1; D uncertain. CDR1 is SEHNR, CDR2 FQNEAQ, per germline (reference sequence). V lost 2 bases and J 1 base, leaving 5 bases between the germline ends. The CDR3 covers 13 residues. The CDR3 DNA is TGTGCCAGCAGCTTATACACGAACACTGAAGCTTTCTTT. Amino acid sequence: CASSLYTNTEAFF. Complete variable domain (other parts from reference TRBV7-9 and TRBJ1-1): DTGVSQNPRHKITKRGQNVTFRCDPISEHNRLYWYRQTLGQGPEFLTYFQNEAQLEKSRLLSDRFSAERPKGSFSTLEIQRTEQGDSAMYLCASSLYTNTEAFFGQGTRLTVV.

This rearrangement joins TRBV24-1 to TRBJ2-2; possibly TRBD2 for D (6 bases). Trimming pared 5 bases from V and 8 bases from J, leaving 17 bases between. The CDR3 covers 15 residues. Germline V gene lookup returns CDR1 KGHDR and CDR2 SFDVKD. CDR3 nucleotides: TGTGCCACCAGTGCTTGGTCCCGGGGAGGAGGGGAGCTGTTTTTT. This encodes CATSAWSRGGGELFF.

The V gene is TRBV6-6, the J gene TRBJ2-2; 11 nucleotides line up with TRBD1. Germline CDR1 and CDR2: MNHNY and SVGAGI (reference sequence). There are 16 residues in the CDR3. After removal of 6 bases from V and 6 bases from J, the junction contained 9 bases not matched to a gene. The CDR3 DNA follows: TGTGCCAGCAGAGGCCGGGACAGGGGGTACCCCGGGGAGCTGTTTTTT. It yields the protein CASRGRDRGYPGELFF.

CDR3 in amino acids: CASFTSGRGANTIYF. Written as DNA, the CDR3 is TGTGCCAGCTTTACTAGCGGCAGGGGAGCAAACACCATATATTTT. The V call is TRBV6-5, the J call TRBJ1-3, with a tentative D call TRBD1 (6 bases). This CDR3 is 15 amino acids long. In germline, CDR1 is MNHEY, CDR2 SVGAGI. The V end was cut by 8 bases, the J end by 6 bases, with 20 bases between.

This sequence joins TRBV30 and TRBJ1-6; D not resolved. V lost 2 bases to trimming and J lost 10 bases, with 15 bases between them. In germline, CDR1 is GTSNPN, CDR2 SVGIG (reference sequence). The CDR3 contains 14 residues. CDR3 nucleotide sequence: TGTGCCTGGAGTACTCAGACTCCTAGCTCACCCCTCCACTTT. This encodes CAWSTQTPSSPLHF. The full variable domain, with the rest looked up from reference TRBV30 and TRBJ1-6, is SQTIHQWPATLVQPVGSPLSLECTVEGTSNPNLYWYRQAAGRGLQLLFYSVGIGQISSEVPQNLSASRPQDRQFILSSKKLLLSDSGFYLCAWSTQTPSSPLHFGNGTRLTVT.

This clone was seen a single time. J is TRBJ1-1 and V is TRBV5-4, with 7 nucleotides matching TRBD1. The CDR3 sequence is 15 residues long. Germline-derived CDR1 and CDR2 are SGHNT and YYREEE (reference sequence). J was trimmed by 1 base and V by 4 bases; bases with no gene match: 7. CDR3 DNA: TGTGCCAGCAGCAAGGACAGGATTTCGAACACTGAAGCTTTCTTT. Translation gives CASSKDRISNTEAFF.

V gene TRBV25-1 combines with J gene TRBJ2-2; 12 bases line up with TRBD2. The CDR3 is 15 residues long. V was pared by 4 bases and J by 7 bases, with 4 bases of the junction left unmatched. CDR1 is MGHDK and CDR2 is SYGVNS in the germline V gene. CDR3 protein: CASSGLAGAVGELFF. CDR3 in DNA: TGTGCCAGCAGTGGACTAGCGGGAGCTGTCGGGGAGCTGTTTTTT.

The chain employs TRBV19 and TRBJ2-7; TRBD1 agrees at 9 bases. CDR3 length: 15 residues. The V gene end was trimmed by 1 base and the J gene end by 4 bases; junction bases not matched to a gene: 5. CDR1 LNHDA and CDR2 SQIVND come from the germline V gene (reference sequence). The CDR3 region is CASSIGGTGKYEQYF. In DNA form, the CDR3 reads TGTGCCAGTAGTATAGGCGGGACAGGGAAATACGAGCAGTACTTC.